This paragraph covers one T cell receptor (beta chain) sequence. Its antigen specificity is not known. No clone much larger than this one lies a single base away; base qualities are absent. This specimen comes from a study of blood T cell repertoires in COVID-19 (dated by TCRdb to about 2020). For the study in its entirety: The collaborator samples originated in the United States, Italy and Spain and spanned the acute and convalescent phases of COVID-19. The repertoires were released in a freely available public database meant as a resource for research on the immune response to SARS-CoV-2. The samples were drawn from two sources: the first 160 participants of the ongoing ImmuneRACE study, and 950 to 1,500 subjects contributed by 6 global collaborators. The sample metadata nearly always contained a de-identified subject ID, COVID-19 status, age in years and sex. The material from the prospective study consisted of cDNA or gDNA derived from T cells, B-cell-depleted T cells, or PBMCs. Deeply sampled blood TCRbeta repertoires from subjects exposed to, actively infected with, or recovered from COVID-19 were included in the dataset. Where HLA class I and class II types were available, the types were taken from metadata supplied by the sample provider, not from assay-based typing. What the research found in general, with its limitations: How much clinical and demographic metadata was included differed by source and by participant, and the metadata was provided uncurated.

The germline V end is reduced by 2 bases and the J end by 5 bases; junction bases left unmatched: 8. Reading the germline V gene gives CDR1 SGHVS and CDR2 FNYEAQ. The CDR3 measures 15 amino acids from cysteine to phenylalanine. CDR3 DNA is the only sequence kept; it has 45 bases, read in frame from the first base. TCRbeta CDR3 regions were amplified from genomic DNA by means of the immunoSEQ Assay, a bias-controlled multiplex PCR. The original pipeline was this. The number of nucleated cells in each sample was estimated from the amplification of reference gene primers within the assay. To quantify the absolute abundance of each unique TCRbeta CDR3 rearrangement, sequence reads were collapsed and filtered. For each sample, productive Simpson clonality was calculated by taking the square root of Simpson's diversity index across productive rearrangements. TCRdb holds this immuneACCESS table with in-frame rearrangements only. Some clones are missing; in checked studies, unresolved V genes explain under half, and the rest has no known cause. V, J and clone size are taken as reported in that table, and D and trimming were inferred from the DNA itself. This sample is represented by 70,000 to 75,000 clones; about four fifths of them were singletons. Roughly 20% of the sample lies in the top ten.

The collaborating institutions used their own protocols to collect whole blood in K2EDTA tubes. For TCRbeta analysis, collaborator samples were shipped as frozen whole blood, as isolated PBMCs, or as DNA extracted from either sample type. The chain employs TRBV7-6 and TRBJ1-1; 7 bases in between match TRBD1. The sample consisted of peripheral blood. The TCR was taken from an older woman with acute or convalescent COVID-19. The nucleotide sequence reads TGTGCCAGCAGCTTACTTGTGACAGGGAGGACTGAAGCTTTCTTT. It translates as CASSLLVTGRTEAFF.